This is a list of T cell receptor beta chains from one sample in a study of long-term antiretroviral therapy in people with HIV. Clones were sequenced by immunoSEQ multiplex PCR, and TCRdb holds only the in-frame ones, with some missing. Counted here are over 1,500 clones, about 90% occurring once; the ten biggest clones make up less than 4.5%. Specimen: unsorted PBMCs, collected 0.7 years after starting antiretroviral therapy. The source is a woman in her forties or fifties with HIV. Each CDR3 is given with its conserved first and last residue. The D gene is left open where the match is weak. The size of a clone is reported for some rows only, either as once, few or many, or as a class for expanded clones.

DNA: TGCGCCAGCAGCCAACACGCCTCCTATGACAGGAACACCGGGGAGCTGTTTTTT
CDR3: CASSQHASYDRNTGELFF
D: NA
J: TRBJ2-2
size: once
V: TRBV4-3

DNA: TGCGCCAGCAGCTTGCAGGCGAACACTGAAGCTTTCTTT
CDR3: CASSLQANTEAFF
D: NA
J: TRBJ1-1
size: NA
V: TRBV5-1

DNA: TGTGCCAGCAGAACCTCGGACAGGGGGCTCCTTAATTCACCCCTCCACTTT
CDR3: CASRTSDRGLLNSPLHF
D: TRBD1
J: TRBJ1-6
size: NA
V: TRBV27

DNA: TGTGCCAGCAGCCCAAGGACAGGGAGCTCCTACGAGCAGTACTTC
CDR3: CASSPRTGSSYEQYF
D: TRBD1
J: TRBJ2-7
size: NA
V: TRBV9

DNA: TGTGCCAGTAGTATCCCACCGCCAGGGAATCAGCCCCAGCATTTT
CDR3: CASSIPPPGNQPQHF
D: NA
J: TRBJ1-5
size: NA
V: TRBV19

DNA: TGTGCCAGCAGTGACTTTCGGGCAGGGGGCTACGAGCAGTACTTC
CDR3: CASSDFRAGGYEQYF
D: TRBD1
J: TRBJ2-7
size: NA
V: TRBV6-1

DNA: TGCAGCGCCAGGGTTGGCGACACTGAAGCTTTCTTT
CDR3: CSARVGDTEAFF
D: NA
J: TRBJ1-1
size: NA
V: TRBV29-1

DNA: TGTGCCATCAGTAAGAGACAGGGGGGAACCTACAATGAGCAGTTCTTC
CDR3: CAISKRQGGTYNEQFF
D: TRBD1
J: TRBJ2-1
size: NA
V: TRBV10-3

DNA: TGTGCTAGTGGCCCGGGACTAGCGGTCCAAGAGACCCAGTACTTC
CDR3: CASGPGLAVQETQYF
D: TRBD2
J: TRBJ2-5
size: NA
V: TRBV12-5

DNA: TGTGCCAGCAGGGGAATCTTCGTCGGACTGTTTTTT
CDR3: CASRGIFVGLFF
D: NA
J: TRBJ1-4
size: once
V: TRBV6-1

DNA: TGTGCCAGCTCATGGGGCACCCTCAATCAGCCCCAGCATTTT
CDR3: CASSWGTLNQPQHF
D: NA
J: TRBJ1-5
size: NA
V: TRBV18

DNA: TGTGCCAGCAGCTTAGTCGTGAACTCTAATTCACCCCTCCACTTT
CDR3: CASSLVVNSNSPLHF
D: NA
J: TRBJ1-6
size: few
V: TRBV7-2

DNA: TGTGCCAGCAGCTTGGAATCAGGGTCTAATGAAAAACTGTTTTTT
CDR3: CASSLESGSNEKLFF
D: NA
J: TRBJ1-4
size: NA
V: TRBV5-4

DNA: TGTGCCAGCAGTTTATCCCGGACAGGGACCGGGGAGCTGTTTTTT
CDR3: CASSLSRTGTGELFF
D: TRBD1
J: TRBJ2-2
size: once
V: TRBV27